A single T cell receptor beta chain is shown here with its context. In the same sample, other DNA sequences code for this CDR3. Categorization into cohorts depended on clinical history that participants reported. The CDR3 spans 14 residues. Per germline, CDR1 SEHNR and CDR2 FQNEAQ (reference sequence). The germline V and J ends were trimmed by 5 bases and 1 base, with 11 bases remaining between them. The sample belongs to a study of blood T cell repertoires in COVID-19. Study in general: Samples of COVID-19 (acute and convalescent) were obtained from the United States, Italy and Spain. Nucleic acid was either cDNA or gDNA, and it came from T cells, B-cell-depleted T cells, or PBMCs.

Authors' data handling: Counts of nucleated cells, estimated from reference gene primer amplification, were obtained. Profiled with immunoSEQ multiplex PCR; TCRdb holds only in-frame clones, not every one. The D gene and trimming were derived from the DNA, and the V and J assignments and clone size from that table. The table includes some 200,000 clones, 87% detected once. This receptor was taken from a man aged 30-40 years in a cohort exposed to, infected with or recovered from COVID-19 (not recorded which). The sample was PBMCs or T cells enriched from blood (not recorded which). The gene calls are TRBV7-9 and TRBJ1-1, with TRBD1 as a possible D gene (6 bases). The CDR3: CASSPRTENTEAFF. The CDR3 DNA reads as TGTGCCAGCAGCCCCCGGACAGAGAACACTGAAGCTTTCTTT.